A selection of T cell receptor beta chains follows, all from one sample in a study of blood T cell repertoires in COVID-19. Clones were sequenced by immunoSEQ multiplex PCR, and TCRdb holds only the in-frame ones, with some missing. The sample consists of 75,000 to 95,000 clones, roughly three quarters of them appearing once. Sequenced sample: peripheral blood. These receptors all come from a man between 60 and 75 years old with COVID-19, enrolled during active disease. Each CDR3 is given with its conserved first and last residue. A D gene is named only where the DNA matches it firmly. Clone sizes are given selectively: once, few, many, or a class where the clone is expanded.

CDR3: CAWSAQEYQPQHF
size: -
D: -
V: TRBV30

CDR3: CASSLVWDYEQFF
size: -
D: -
V: TRBV19

CDR3: CASSSGTSTGSYNEQFF
size: many
D: TRBD2
V: TRBV9

CDR3: CASSLDREAFF
size: -
D: -
V: TRBV5-4

CDR3: CASSPMAGALSSYEQYF
size: once
D: -
V: TRBV7-6

CDR3: CASQNRGWNSPLHF
size: -
D: TRBD1
V: TRBV27

CDR3: CASSPQWRGTEAFF
size: -
D: -
V: TRBV6-5

CDR3: CASSESGTTTDTQYF
size: -
D: -
V: TRBV25-1

CDR3: CASSRDRAASNSPLHF
size: -
D: TRBD1
V: TRBV5-4

CDR3: CASSDPRPRDRAPDTQYF
size: -
D: TRBD1
V: TRBV2

CDR3: CASSLPTRNTYEQYF
size: -
D: -
V: TRBV5-1

CDR3: CATSVGQGEQYF
size: -
D: TRBD1
V: TRBV24-1

CDR3: CASSTGLGIQTDTQYF
size: -
D: -
V: TRBV11-1

CDR3: CASSAPRTGRSDGYTF
size: -
D: TRBD1
V: TRBV9

CDR3: CASSIITGSEAFF
size: -
D: -
V: TRBV19

CDR3: CASLVGGSNNEQFF
size: -
D: -
V: TRBV7-2

CDR3: CASSGHNRETQYF
size: -
D: -
V: TRBV12-3/TRBV12-4

CDR3: CASSSHTGIGEQYF
size: -
D: -
V: TRBV9

CDR3: CASRPGTGLTDTQYF
size: -
D: TRBD1
V: TRBV27

CDR3: CASRKAGVARNEQFF
size: -
D: TRBD2
V: TRBV11-2

CDR3: CASSLGQGGQETQYF
size: -
D: TRBD2
V: TRBV5-6

CDR3: CASSETGQPQHF
size: once
D: -
V: TRBV2

CDR3: CAIRTSSDEQFF
size: once
D: TRBD2
V: TRBV10-3

CDR3: CASSWGTSGTGELFF
size: -
D: TRBD2
V: TRBV7-9

CDR3: CASSDRYEQYF
size: -
D: -
V: TRBV28

CDR3: CASSYPRTGATEAFF
size: -
D: TRBD1
V: TRBV6-2/TRBV6-3

CDR3: CASNLDTAYEQYF
size: -
D: -
V: TRBV12-3/TRBV12-4

CDR3: CASRAGTGTDGLGTQYF
size: -
D: -
V: TRBV2

CDR3: CASSLFPSGTAETQYF
size: -
D: TRBD2
V: TRBV7-2

CDR3: CASSYQGARGNTIYF
size: -
D: TRBD1
V: TRBV6-5

CDR3: CASSPSSYNEQFF
size: -
D: -
V: TRBV7-2

CDR3: CASSFAGDYEQYF
size: -
D: -
V: TRBV12-3/TRBV12-4

CDR3: CASSLYPGGNTEAFF
size: -
D: TRBD1
V: TRBV27

CDR3: CAWSNPGLSSYNEQFF
size: -
D: -
V: TRBV30

CDR3: CASSVTAGETEAFF
size: -
D: -
V: TRBV9

CDR3: CASSQTGGGEAFF
size: -
D: TRBD1
V: TRBV12-3/TRBV12-4

CDR3: CAWEPGQQGQFF
size: once
D: -
V: TRBV30

CDR3: CASSSQPGQDSNYGYTF
size: -
D: TRBD1
V: TRBV25-1

CDR3: CASSTTGKGGTQYF
size: -
D: -
V: TRBV5-1

CDR3: CASSEEGALTEAFF
size: -
D: TRBD1
V: TRBV2

CDR3: CATSRDYGTSKPQHF
size: -
D: -
V: TRBV15